Below are 20 T cell receptor beta chains sequenced from a single sample in a study of shared clonotypes between healthy human individuals. The method was immunoSEQ multiplex PCR; TCRdb's version includes in-frame clones alone and lacks a portion of them. The sample gives around 1.9 million clones, just under 95% of which show up once; 1.5% to 2% is in the top ten. CD45RO-negative, CCR7-positively selected cells formed the naive CD8 fraction, excluding terminally differentiated effector memory CD45RA+ cells. Sequenced material: naive CD8+ T cells from PBMCs. The receptors originated from a man younger than 30 in good health. Some clones in this sample may be carry-over from other donors' samples.

This chain links TRBV5-8 with TRBJ1-5; 10 bases align to TRBD1. Trimming at V came to 4 bases and at J to 7 bases, leaving 5 bases not matched to a gene. From germline, CDR1 is SGHTS and CDR2 YDEGEE. This CDR3 is built from 14 residues. In DNA form, the CDR3 reads TGTGCCAGCAGCCAGGACAGGGGGGGACAGCCCCAGCATTTT. This translates into CASSQDRGGQPQHF.

The chain links TRBV11-3 to TRBJ2-5; 8 bases match TRBD1. The CDR3 loop spans 15 amino acids. The germline V gene has CDR1 SGHNT and CDR2 YENEEA. After removal of 5 bases from V and 3 bases from J, the junction contained 8 bases not matched to a gene. CDR3 bases: TGTGCCAGCAGCCCAACGGGACAGGAGGAAGAGACCCAGTACTTC. It yields the protein CASSPTGQEEETQYF.

The chain couples TRBV4-3 to TRBJ2-7; D may be TRBD2 (5 bases). Germline V gene data show CDR1 as LGHNA and CDR2 as YSLEER. The CDR3 spans 15 residues. Trimming pared 4 bases from V and 3 bases from J, leaving 16 bases between. CDR3 sequence (DNA): TGCGCCAGCAGCCTCGACCGGGGTCTGGGCTACGAGCAGTACTTC. It translates to CASSLDRGLGYEQYF.

CDR3 coding DNA: TGTGCCAGCAGACATCTAGCGGGAGGGCCGGGGGGAGAGACCCAGTACTTC. Amino acid sequence: CASRHLAGGPGGETQYF. The rearrangement uses TRBV28 and TRBJ2-5; 12 bases are a match to TRBD2. This CDR3 is 17 amino acids long. V trimming: 6 bases; J trimming: 4 bases; junction bases outside the gene matches: 12. The germline V gene encodes CDR1 MDHEN and CDR2 SYDVKM.

J is TRBJ2-3 and V is TRBV27; D is uncertain. Trimming removed 2 bases from V and 1 base from J, with 10 bases in between. The CDR3 spans 15 residues. Germline CDR1 MNHEY, CDR2 SMNVEV (reference sequence). In nucleotides, the CDR3 is TGTGCCAGCAGTTTAGTTCGATGGGGCACAGATACGCAGTATTTT. It codes for CASSLVRWGTDTQYF.

V usage is TRBV28 and J usage is TRBJ1-1, with D tentatively TRBD1 (6 bases). V lost 2 bases to trimming and J lost 7 bases, with 11 bases between them. Germline V CDR1 and CDR2: MDHEN, SYDVKM. This CDR3 contains 13 residues. DNA for the CDR3: TGTGCCAGCAGTTTACGCGGGACACATGAAGCTTTCTTT. It encodes CASSLRGTHEAFF.

J is TRBJ2-7 and V is TRBV6-1; 10 nucleotides line up with TRBD2. In germline, CDR1 is MNHNS, CDR2 SASEGT. The V and J ends lost 3 bases and 3 bases, in that order; junction bases with no gene match: 11. The CDR3 extends over 17 amino acids. Written as DNA, the CDR3 is TGTGCCAGCAGTGACGACGAGCTAGCGGGAGTGTTCTACGAGCAGTACTTC. Protein sequence: CASSDDELAGVFYEQYF.

This clone has only one observation. This sequence joins TRBV6-4 and TRBJ2-1; no clear D. V was pared by 0 bases and J by 7 bases, with 4 bases between. CDR3 length equals 12 residues. The germline gives CDR1 MRHNA, CDR2 SNTAGT. CDR3 in amino acids: CASSDSVNEQFF. CDR3 coding DNA: TGTGCCAGCAGTGACTCGGTGAATGAGCAGTTCTTC.

V and J are TRBV7-9 and TRBJ2-3; a possible D gene is TRBD1 (6 bases). Trimming removed 4 bases at V and 6 bases at J, with 17 bases between. The CDR3 is made up of 15 amino acids. Germline V gene data show CDR1 as SEHNR and CDR2 as FQNEAQ (reference sequence). The CDR3 sequence: CASSSGTRDADTQYF. For the CDR3, the DNA is TGTGCCAGCAGCTCCGGGACAAGGGATGCGGATACGCAGTATTTT.

This sequence joins TRBV5-4 and TRBJ1-1, with D hard to call. The ends were cut back, 2 bases at V and 1 base at J, with 6 bases in the middle. The germline V gene has CDR1 SGHNT and CDR2 YYREEE (reference sequence). The CDR3 has 13 amino acids. Here the CDR3 DNA reads TGTGCCAGCAGCTTTAATAAGAACACTGAAGCTTTCTTT. Translating gives CASSFNKNTEAFF.

The rearrangement links TRBV18 to TRBJ2-5, with 8 bases matching TRBD1. The CDR3 is 15 residues long. The trim removed 5 bases at V and 0 bases at J, leaving 5 bases unmatched. The V gene's germline CDR1 is KGHSH and CDR2 LQKENI. CDR3 bases: TGTGCCAGCTCAGCCGGGACAGGTCACCAAGAGACCCAGTACTTC. This encodes CASSAGTGHQETQYF.

Comments on this clone: Other DNA sequences in the sample encode the same CDR3. The chain is built from TRBV9 and TRBJ2-7; 10 bases are a match to TRBD2. V was clipped by 3 bases and J by 3 bases; unmatched bases: 6. The CDR3 is made up of 15 amino acids. Germline CDR1 and CDR2: SGDLS and YYNGEE. The CDR3 here is CASSAGASGSYEQYF. The CDR3 DNA reads TGTGCCAGCAGCGCTGGGGCTAGCGGGAGCTACGAGCAGTACTTC.

The chain recombines TRBV7-8 with TRBJ1-1; D uncertain. Germline-derived CDR1 and CDR2 are SGHVS and FQNEAQ. This CDR3 is 14 amino acids long. The ends were cut back, 1 base at V and 3 bases at J, with 9 bases in the middle. The CDR3: CASSLGPKDTEAFF. The CDR3 nucleotides read TGTGCCAGCAGCTTAGGTCCTAAGGACACTGAAGCTTTCTTT.

Of note for this clone: Different DNA sequences within this sample yield the same CDR3. This chain connects TRBV28 to TRBJ1-1; D remains unclear. V was cut by 2 bases and J by 0 bases, with 4 bases left in between. CDR1 MDHEN and CDR2 SYDVKM come from the germline V gene. There are 13 residues in the CDR3. CDR3 in DNA: TGTGCCAGCAGTTTACCAATGAACACTGAAGCTTTCTTT. It is translated as CASSLPMNTEAFF.

V usage is TRBV4-2 and J usage is TRBJ2-1; 11 nucleotides align to TRBD2. Losses at the gene ends were 3 bases for V and 3 bases for J; bases not matched to a gene: 13. CDR3 length: 19 residues. The germline CDR1 and CDR2 sequences are LGHNA and YNFKEQ. CDR3 sequence: CASSQWGQALAGVYNEQFF. The DNA for the CDR3 is TGTGCCAGCAGCCAGTGGGGGCAGGCACTAGCGGGAGTCTACAATGAGCAGTTCTTC.

The CDR3 here is CASSVATQGSGTDTQYF. Here the CDR3 DNA reads TGTGCCAGCAGCGTAGCTACCCAGGGATCGGGCACAGATACGCAGTATTTT. The V and J genes are TRBV9 and TRBJ2-3; possibly TRBD1 for D (5 bases). Trimming pared 0 bases from V and 1 base from J, leaving 15 bases between. The length of the CDR3 is 17 residues. Germline CDR1 and CDR2: SGDLS and YYNGEE.

CDR3 in amino acids: CASSPTDSGFQAFF. The CDR3 DNA is TGTGCCAGCAGCCCGACCGACAGTGGGTTTCAAGCTTTCTTT. J is TRBJ1-1 and V is TRBV7-9; possible D gene TRBD1, 5 bases. Germline CDR1 reads SEHNR; CDR2 reads FQNEAQ (reference sequence). This CDR3 comprises 14 residues. Trimming removed 5 bases at V and 9 bases at J, with 19 bases between.

The chain uses TRBV29-1 and TRBJ1-4, with 7 bases matching TRBD1. V trimming: 0 bases; J trimming: 6 bases; junction bases outside the gene matches: 10. The CDR3 loop spans 16 amino acids. Per the germline V gene, CDR1 is SQVTM and CDR2 is ANQGSEA. For the CDR3, the DNA is TGCAGCGTTGAAGAAACCTCCGGGACAGTTTATGAAAAACTGTTTTTT. This encodes CSVEETSGTVYEKLFF. Using reference TRBV29-1 and TRBJ1-4 for the parts outside the CDR3, the full variable domain is SAVISQKPSRDICQRGTSLTIQCQVDSQVTMMFWYRQQPGQSLTLIATANQGSEATYESGFVIDKFPISRPNLTFSTLTVSNMSPEDSSIYLCSVEETSGTVYEKLFFGSGTQLSVL.

The chain is built from TRBV6-6 and TRBJ2-6; D uncertain. The length of the CDR3 is 15 residues. Trimming pared 2 bases from V and 4 bases from J, leaving 9 bases between. CDR1 is MNHNY, CDR2 SVGAGI, per germline (reference sequence). CDR3 protein: CASSYKASGANVLTF. CDR3 sequence (DNA): TGTGCCAGCAGTTACAAGGCGTCCGGGGCCAACGTCCTGACTTTC.

This chain links TRBV4-1 with TRBJ2-1, with 10 bases fitting TRBD2. Germline CDR1 is MGHRA and CDR2 is YSYEKL. Unmatched junction bases numbered 8, after V lost 0 bases and J lost 6 bases. The CDR3 covers 17 residues. The CDR3 DNA reads TGCGCCAGCAGCCAAGATGGGCTAGCGGGAGTAGGCAATGAGCAGTTCTTC. It yields the protein CASSQDGLAGVGNEQFF.